The text below deals with one TCR beta chain. The trim removed 6 bases at V and 5 bases at J, leaving 5 bases unmatched. CDR1 MNHEY and CDR2 SVGAGI come from the germline V gene. CDR3 size: 13 residues. In the original processing: Nucleated cell number was recorded as an estimate derived from reference gene primer amplification. Clones were read by immunoSEQ multiplex PCR, and TCRdb kept only the in-frame ones, dropping some. V, J and clone size reflect that table, while D and trimming were determined from the DNA. The sample has roughly 81,000 clones; roughly 89% are singletons. The sample comes from a study of blood T cell repertoires in COVID-19.

Sequenced sample: peripheral blood. The sequence came from a woman aged 50 to 65 in a cohort sampled during active COVID-19. The chain couples TRBV6-5 to TRBJ2-7, with TRBD1 identical over 9 bases. The CDR3 is CASRWTGDNEQYF. Here the CDR3 DNA reads TGTGCCAGCAGATGGACAGGGGACAACGAGCAGTACTTC.